A selection of T cell receptor beta chains follows, all from one sample in a study of cytomegalovirus exposure and HLA in healthy donors. Produced via immunoSEQ multiplex PCR; TCRdb's table is partial and in-frame only. The sample carries about 200,000 clones, over 65% recorded once. Material: PBMCs. The receptors here all came from a woman under 40 in good health and CMV-seronegative. The CDR3 runs from the conserved cysteine through the conserved F or W. The D gene is left open where the match is weak. Clone size is given for some rows only: seen once, a few or many times, or a class if the clone is expanded.

CDR3: CASSVGGGGPNEQFF
DNA: TGTGCCAGCAGCGTAGGTGGGGGGGGGCCCAATGAGCAGTTCTTC
V: TRBV9
J: TRBJ2-1
D: NA
size: NA

CDR3: CASSEYFTANYGYTF
DNA: TGTGCCAGCAGTGAATACTTTACAGCTAACTATGGCTACACCTTC
V: TRBV6-1
J: TRBJ1-2
D: NA
size: NA

CDR3: CASSLGTSGSADTQYF
DNA: TGCGCCAGCAGCTTGGGGACTAGCGGGAGCGCAGATACGCAGTATTTT
V: TRBV5-1
J: TRBJ2-3
D: TRBD2
size: few

CDR3: CASSQDLSGRSADTQYF
DNA: TGTGCCAGCAGCCAAGACTTAAGCGGGAGATCGGCAGATACGCAGTATTTT
V: TRBV4-2
J: TRBJ2-3
D: TRBD2
size: NA

CDR3: CASSLEPGGSGDTQYF
DNA: TGTGCCAGCAGCTTAGAGCCGGGGGGCTCAGGAGATACGCAGTATTTT
V: TRBV7-9
J: TRBJ2-3
D: NA
size: NA

CDR3: CASSGAGGRETQYF
DNA: TGTGCCAGCAGTGGCGCCGGAGGTCGGGAGACCCAGTACTTC
V: TRBV2
J: TRBJ2-5
D: NA
size: NA

CDR3: CASGPSYNEQFF
DNA: TGTGCTAGTGGTCCATCCTACAATGAGCAGTTCTTC
V: TRBV12-5
J: TRBJ2-1
D: NA
size: few

CDR3: CASSLVAREQYF
DNA: TGTGCCAGCAGCTTGGTGGCCCGCGAGCAGTACTTC
V: TRBV5-6
J: TRBJ2-7
D: NA
size: NA

CDR3: CASSNTGGHGYTF
DNA: TGTGCCAGCAGTAACACAGGGGGGCATGGCTACACCTTC
V: TRBV6-6
J: TRBJ1-2
D: TRBD1
size: few

CDR3: CASSEYGVNIQYF
DNA: TGTGCCAGCAGTGAATACGGGGTAAACATTCAGTACTTC
V: TRBV6-1
J: TRBJ2-4
D: NA
size: NA

CDR3: CASSRTGETEAFF
DNA: TGCGCCAGCAGCCGGACAGGGGAGACTGAAGCTTTCTTT
V: TRBV5-1
J: TRBJ1-1
D: TRBD1
size: NA

CDR3: CASSPSPGSGTEAFF
DNA: TGCGCCAGCAGCCCAAGTCCCGGGAGTGGCACTGAAGCTTTCTTT
V: TRBV5-1
J: TRBJ1-1
D: NA
size: NA

CDR3: CASSQTVVRTGEQYF
DNA: TGTGCCAGCAGCCAGACAGTCGTACGGACGGGTGAGCAGTACTTC
V: TRBV14
J: TRBJ2-7
D: NA
size: NA

CDR3: CASSYDPLGTQYF
DNA: TGTGCCAGCAGTTACGATCCACTCGGGACCCAGTACTTC
V: TRBV6-5
J: TRBJ2-5
D: NA
size: NA

CDR3: CASSSWTGGTEAFF
DNA: TGTGCCAGCAGCTCCTGGACAGGGGGGACTGAAGCTTTCTTT
V: TRBV7-2
J: TRBJ1-1
D: TRBD1
size: NA

CDR3: CASSLGSSLGYEQFF
DNA: TGTGCCAGCAGCCTAGGGAGTTCTCTCGGGTATGAGCAGTTCTTC
V: TRBV6-5
J: TRBJ2-1
D: NA
size: few

CDR3: CASSSQGASNGYTF
DNA: TGCGCCAGCAGCTCCCAGGGGGCTAGTAATGGCTACACCTTC
V: TRBV5-1
J: TRBJ1-2
D: TRBD1
size: few

CDR3: CASSPPKVDRETLNTEAFF
DNA: TGTGCCAGCTCACCACCTAAAGTTGACAGAGAAACATTGAACACTGAAGCTTTCTTT
V: TRBV18
J: TRBJ1-1
D: NA
size: NA

CDR3: CASSFRTGVFDGYTF
DNA: TGTGCCAGTAGTTTTCGGACAGGGGTTTTCGATGGCTACACCTTC
V: TRBV19
J: TRBJ1-2
D: TRBD1
size: NA

CDR3: CAIGQGSYEQYF
DNA: TGTGCCATAGGACAGGGGAGCTACGAGCAGTACTTC
V: TRBV10-3
J: TRBJ2-7
D: TRBD1
size: NA

CDR3: CASSQGPTKRGYEQYF
DNA: TGTGCCAGCAGCCAAGGCCCGACTAAGCGGGGCTACGAGCAGTACTTC
V: TRBV4-2
J: TRBJ2-7
D: TRBD2
size: NA

CDR3: CASRPSGTETEAFF
DNA: TGTGCCAGCAGACCCTCGGGGACAGAAACTGAAGCTTTCTTT
V: TRBV13
J: TRBJ1-1
D: TRBD1
size: NA

CDR3: CASSLTEAHNEQFF
DNA: TGTGCCAGCAGCTTAACGGAGGCTCATAATGAGCAGTTCTTC
V: TRBV11-3
J: TRBJ2-1
D: NA
size: NA

CDR3: CASSVARGLTYNEQFF
DNA: TGTGCCAGCAGCGTAGCTAGGGGTCTTACCTACAATGAGCAGTTCTTC
V: TRBV9
J: TRBJ2-1
D: NA
size: few

CDR3: CASSFPWAMRTDTQYF
DNA: TGTGCCAGCAGTTTCCCCTGGGCGATGAGAACAGATACGCAGTATTTT
V: TRBV28
J: TRBJ2-3
D: NA
size: NA

CDR3: CASSYPGTGAYEQYF
DNA: TGTGCCAGCAGTTATCCCGGGACAGGGGCCTACGAGCAGTACTTC
V: TRBV28
J: TRBJ2-7
D: TRBD1
size: NA

CDR3: CASSDGTRQFF
DNA: TGTGCCAGCAGTGACGGGACTCGGCAGTTCTTC
V: TRBV6-5
J: TRBJ2-1
D: NA
size: once

CDR3: CAWSRPGRNTEAFF
DNA: TGTGCCTGGAGTCGCCCCGGGAGGAACACTGAAGCTTTCTTT
V: TRBV30
J: TRBJ1-1
D: NA
size: NA

CDR3: CASSPVQGRGMGTDTQYF
DNA: TGTGCCAGCTCACCAGTACAGGGTCGTGGTATGGGCACAGATACGCAGTATTTT
V: TRBV18
J: TRBJ2-3
D: NA
size: NA

CDR3: CASSYRGEGNTIYF
DNA: TGTGCCAGCAGCTACAGGGGTGAGGGAAACACCATATATTTT
V: TRBV4-2
J: TRBJ1-3
D: TRBD1
size: NA

CDR3: CASSLLGTDTQYF
DNA: TGTGCCAGCAGCTTACTCGGGACAGATACGCAGTATTTT
V: TRBV7-2
J: TRBJ2-3
D: NA
size: NA

CDR3: CASSLSSLYEQFF
DNA: TGTGCCAGCAGTTTATCGAGCCTGTATGAGCAGTTCTTC
V: TRBV27
J: TRBJ2-1
D: NA
size: NA

CDR3: CASSPGHNTGELFF
DNA: TGTGCCAGCAGCCCGGGACACAACACCGGGGAGCTGTTTTTT
V: TRBV11-1
J: TRBJ2-2
D: NA
size: NA

CDR3: CASSFGQGTYEQYF
DNA: TGTGCCAGCAGCTTTGGACAGGGGACTTACGAGCAGTACTTC
V: TRBV5-5
J: TRBJ2-7
D: TRBD1
size: NA

CDR3: CASSLAGGHYEQYF
DNA: TGTGCCAGCAGCTTGGCAGGGGGACACTACGAGCAGTACTTC
V: TRBV5-4
J: TRBJ2-7
D: TRBD1
size: NA

CDR3: CASKESGQGANYGYTF
DNA: TGTGCCAGTAAAGAGTCCGGACAGGGCGCTAACTATGGCTACACCTTC
V: TRBV19
J: TRBJ1-2
D: TRBD1
size: NA

CDR3: CASSLPSGWGASYEQYF
DNA: TGTGCCAGCAGCTTACCTTCGGGGTGGGGAGCTTCCTACGAGCAGTACTTC
V: TRBV7-9
J: TRBJ2-7
D: NA
size: once

CDR3: CASREYRGRLNTEAFF
DNA: TGTGCCAGCAGGGAGTACAGGGGGCGTTTGAACACTGAAGCTTTCTTT
V: TRBV7-9
J: TRBJ1-1
D: TRBD1
size: NA

CDR3: CASNPTGAGELFF
DNA: TGTGCCAGCAACCCGACAGGGGCCGGGGAGCTGTTTTTT
V: TRBV7-6
J: TRBJ2-2
D: TRBD1
size: NA

CDR3: CASSPRRTNSNQPQHF
DNA: TGTGCCAGCAGTCCCCGGAGAACGAATAGCAATCAGCCCCAGCATTTT
V: TRBV27
J: TRBJ1-5
D: NA
size: NA